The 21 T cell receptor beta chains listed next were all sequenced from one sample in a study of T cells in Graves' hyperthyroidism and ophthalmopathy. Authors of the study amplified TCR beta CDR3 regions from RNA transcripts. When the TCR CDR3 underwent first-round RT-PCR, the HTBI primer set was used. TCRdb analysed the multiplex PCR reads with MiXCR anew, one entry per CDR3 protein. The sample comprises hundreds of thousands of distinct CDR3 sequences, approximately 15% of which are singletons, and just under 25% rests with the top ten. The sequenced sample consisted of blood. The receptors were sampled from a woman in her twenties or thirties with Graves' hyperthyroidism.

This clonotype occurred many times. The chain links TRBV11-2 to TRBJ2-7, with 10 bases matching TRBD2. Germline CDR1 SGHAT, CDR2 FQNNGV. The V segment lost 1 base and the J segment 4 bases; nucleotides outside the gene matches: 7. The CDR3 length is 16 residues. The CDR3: CASSLGGAGGLYEQYF. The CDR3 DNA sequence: TGTGCCAGCAGCTTAGGTGGAGCGGGAGGGCTTTACGAGCAGTACTTC.

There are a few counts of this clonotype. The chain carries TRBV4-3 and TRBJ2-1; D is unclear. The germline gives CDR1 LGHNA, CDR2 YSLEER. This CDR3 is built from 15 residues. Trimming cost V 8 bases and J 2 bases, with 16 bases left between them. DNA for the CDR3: TGCGCCAGCGCGAAGGAACAGAGGACCTACAATGAGCAGTTCTTC. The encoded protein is CASAKEQRTYNEQFF.

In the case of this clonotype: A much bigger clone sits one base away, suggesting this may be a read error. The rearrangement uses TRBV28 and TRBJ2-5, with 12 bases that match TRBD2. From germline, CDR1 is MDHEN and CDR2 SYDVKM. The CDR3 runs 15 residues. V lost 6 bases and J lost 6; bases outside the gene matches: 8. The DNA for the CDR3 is TGTGCCAGCAGCCTACTAGCGGGAGGCGGAAAGACCCAGTACTTC. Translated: CASSLLAGGGKTQYF.

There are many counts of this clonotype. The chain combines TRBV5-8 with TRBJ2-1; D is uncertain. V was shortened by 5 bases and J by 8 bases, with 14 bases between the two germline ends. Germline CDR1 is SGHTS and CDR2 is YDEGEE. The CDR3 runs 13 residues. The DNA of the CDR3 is TGTGCCAGCAGAGGTCTAGGGTATGATGAGCAGTTCTTC. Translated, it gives CASRGLGYDEQFF.

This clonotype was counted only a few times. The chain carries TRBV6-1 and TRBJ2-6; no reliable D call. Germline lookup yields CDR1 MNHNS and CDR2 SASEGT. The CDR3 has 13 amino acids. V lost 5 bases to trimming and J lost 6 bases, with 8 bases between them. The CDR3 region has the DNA TGTGCCAGCAGTTACCGATCGGCCAACGTCCTGACTTTC. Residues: CASSYRSANVLTF.

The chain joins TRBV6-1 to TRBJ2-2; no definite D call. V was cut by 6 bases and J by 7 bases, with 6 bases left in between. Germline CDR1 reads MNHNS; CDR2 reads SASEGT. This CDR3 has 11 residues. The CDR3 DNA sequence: TGTGCCAGCAGAGAGGACGGGGAGCTGTTTTTT. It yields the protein CASREDGELFF.

The CDR3 DNA reads as TGTGCCAGTAGGATCAGGGACATGCCCTATGGCTACACCTTC. It is translated as CASRIRDMPYGYTF. This chain connects TRBV19 to TRBJ1-2, with D perhaps TRBD1 (6 bases). The CDR3 runs to 14 residues. The ends were cut back, 6 bases at V and 4 bases at J, with 15 bases in the middle. The germline CDR1 and CDR2 sequences are LNHDA and SQIVND (reference sequence).

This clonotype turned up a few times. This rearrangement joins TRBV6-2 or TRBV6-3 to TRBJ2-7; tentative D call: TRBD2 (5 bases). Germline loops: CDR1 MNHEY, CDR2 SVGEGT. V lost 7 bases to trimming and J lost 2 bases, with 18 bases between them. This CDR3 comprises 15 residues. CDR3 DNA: TGTGCCAGCAAACCAACGGAGCTAGCAACCTACGAGCAGTACTTC. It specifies CASKPTELATYEQYF.

CDR3 region: CASSLGGASTNEKLFF. The CDR3 region has the DNA TGTGCCAGCAGCTTAGGTGGGGCGTCGACTAATGAAAAACTGTTTTTT. V gene TRBV7-2 combines with J gene TRBJ1-4; tentatively, D is TRBD1 (5 bases). Per the germline V gene, CDR1 is SGHTA and CDR2 is FQGNSA. The CDR3 extends over 16 amino acids. V was shortened by 1 base and J by 2 bases, with 11 bases between the two germline ends. The entire variable domain, with the rest obtained from reference TRBV7-2 and TRBJ1-4, is as follows: GAGVSQSPSNKVTEKGKDVELRCDPISGHTALYWYRQSLGQGLEFLIYFQGNSAPDKSGLPSDRFSAERTGGSVSTLTIQRTQQEDSAVYLCASSLGGASTNEKLFFGSGTQLSVL.

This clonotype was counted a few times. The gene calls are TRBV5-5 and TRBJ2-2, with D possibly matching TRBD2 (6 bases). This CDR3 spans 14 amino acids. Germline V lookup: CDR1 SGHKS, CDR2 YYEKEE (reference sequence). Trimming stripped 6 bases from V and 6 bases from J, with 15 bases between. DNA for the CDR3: TGTGCCAGCACCCTTGCGGGGTTCGCCGGGGAGCTGTTTTTT. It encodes CASTLAGFAGELFF.

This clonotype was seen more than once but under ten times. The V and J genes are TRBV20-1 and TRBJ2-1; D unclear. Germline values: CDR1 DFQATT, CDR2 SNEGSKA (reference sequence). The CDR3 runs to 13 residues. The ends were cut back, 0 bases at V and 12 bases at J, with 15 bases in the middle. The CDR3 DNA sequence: TGCAGTGCTAGAGATAGACGGTCGGCCGGGCAGTTCTTC. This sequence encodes CSARDRRSAGQFF.

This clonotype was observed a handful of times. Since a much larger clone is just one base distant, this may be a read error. The CDR3 nucleotides read TGTGCCAGCAGTTTCTCGGGGGACACTGGAGCTTTCTTT. Its translation: CASSFSGDTGAFF. This chain links TRBV12-3 or TRBV12-4 with TRBJ1-1; D might be TRBD1 (6 bases). The CDR3 loop spans 13 amino acids.

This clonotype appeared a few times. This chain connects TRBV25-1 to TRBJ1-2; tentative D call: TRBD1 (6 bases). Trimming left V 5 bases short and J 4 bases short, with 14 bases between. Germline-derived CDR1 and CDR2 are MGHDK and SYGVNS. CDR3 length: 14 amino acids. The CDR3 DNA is TGTGCCAGCAGTCTCCCCGGACAGTTCTATGGCTACACCTTC. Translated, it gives CASSLPGQFYGYTF.

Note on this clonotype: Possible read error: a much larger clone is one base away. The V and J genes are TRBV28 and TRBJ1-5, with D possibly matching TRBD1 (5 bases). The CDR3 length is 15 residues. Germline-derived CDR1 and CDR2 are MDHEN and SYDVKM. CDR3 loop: CASRSGGESNRPQHF. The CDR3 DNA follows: TGTGCCAGCAGATCTGGGGGGGAGAGCAATCGGCCCCAGCATTTT.

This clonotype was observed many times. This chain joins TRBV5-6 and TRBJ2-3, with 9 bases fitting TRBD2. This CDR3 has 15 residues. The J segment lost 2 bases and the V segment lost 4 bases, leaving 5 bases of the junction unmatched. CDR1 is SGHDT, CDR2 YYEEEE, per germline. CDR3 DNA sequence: TGTGCCAGCAGCCCCCCTAGCGGGGACACAGATACGCAGTATTTT. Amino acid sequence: CASSPPSGDTDTQYF.

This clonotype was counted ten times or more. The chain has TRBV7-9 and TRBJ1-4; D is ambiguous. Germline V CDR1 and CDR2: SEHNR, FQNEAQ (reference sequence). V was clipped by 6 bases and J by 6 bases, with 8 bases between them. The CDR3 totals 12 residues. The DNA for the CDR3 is TGTGCCAGCAGTTCTTTAGATGAAAAACTGTTTTTT. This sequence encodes CASSSLDEKLFF.

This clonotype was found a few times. The CDR3 is CASSQDPSSGNTIYF. The CDR3 coding sequence is TGTGCCAGCAGCCAAGATCCGAGCTCTGGAAACACCATATATTTT. The V gene is TRBV4-2, the J gene TRBJ1-3; no definite D call. V lost 0 bases to trimming and J lost 0 bases, with 6 bases between them. Germline assignment: CDR1 LGHNA and CDR2 YNFKEQ. This CDR3 is built from 15 residues.

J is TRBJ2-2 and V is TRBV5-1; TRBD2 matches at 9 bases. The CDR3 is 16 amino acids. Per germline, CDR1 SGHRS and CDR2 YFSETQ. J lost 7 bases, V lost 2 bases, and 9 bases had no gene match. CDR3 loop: CASSLMVAGDIGELFF. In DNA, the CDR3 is TGCGCCAGCAGCTTAATGGTAGCGGGAGACATCGGGGAGCTGTTTTTT.

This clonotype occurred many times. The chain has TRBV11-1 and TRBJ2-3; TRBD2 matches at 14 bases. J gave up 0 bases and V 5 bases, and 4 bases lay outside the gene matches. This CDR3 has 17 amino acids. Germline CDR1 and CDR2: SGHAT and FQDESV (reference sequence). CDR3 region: CASSLGTSGGSTDTQYF. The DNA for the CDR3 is TGTGCCAGCAGCCTCGGGACTAGCGGGGGAAGCACAGATACGCAGTATTTT.

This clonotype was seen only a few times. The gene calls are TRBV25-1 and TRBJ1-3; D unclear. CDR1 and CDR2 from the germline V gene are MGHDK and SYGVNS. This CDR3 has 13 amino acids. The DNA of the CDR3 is TGTGACCTGGGGATGGGGTCCGGAAACACCATATATTTT. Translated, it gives CDLGMGSGNTIYF.

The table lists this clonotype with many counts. The CDR3 is CASSSPGQGASWAFF. The CDR3, as DNA: TGTGCCAGCAGTTCCCCGGGACAGGGGGCGAGTTGGGCTTTCTTT. The chain is built from TRBV27 and TRBJ1-1, with 12 bases lining up with TRBD1. CDR3 length: 15 amino acids. Germline assignment: CDR1 MNHEY and CDR2 SMNVEV (reference sequence). Germline trimming cut 4 bases from V and 11 bases from J; bases unmatched to any gene: 11.